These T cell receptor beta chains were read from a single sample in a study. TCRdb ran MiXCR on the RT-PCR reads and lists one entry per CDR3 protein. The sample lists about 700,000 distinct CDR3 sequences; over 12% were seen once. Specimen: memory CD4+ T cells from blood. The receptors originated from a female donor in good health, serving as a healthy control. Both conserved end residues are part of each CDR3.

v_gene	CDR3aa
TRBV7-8	CASSLRRLTDTQYF
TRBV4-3	CASSQARGGYTF
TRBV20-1	CSARGPSTGAYGYTF
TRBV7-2	CASSPDRGASYTF
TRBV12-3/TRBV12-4	CASSLGIAVSTDTQYF
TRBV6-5	CASSYLSGSGETQYF
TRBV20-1	CSARTQGGNTIYF
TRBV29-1	CSADGFSTDTQYF
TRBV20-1	CSASYRGLRETQYF
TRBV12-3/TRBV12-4	CASQGQGAGETQYF
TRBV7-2	CASSLLAGVADTQYF
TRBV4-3	CASSPGTGANTGELFF
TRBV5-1	CASSSQGIVETQYF
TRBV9	CASSVRTENTGELFF
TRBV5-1	CASSLGQGRREKLFF
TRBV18	CASSPGQGQTEAFF
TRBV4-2	CASSHVGTGTSGRNSYEQYF
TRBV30	CAWSVLLAYNEQFF
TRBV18	CASSPGQEDEQFF
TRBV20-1	CSARAGAAYEQYF
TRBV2	CASRGGEAFF
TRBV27	CASSFLQGKQFF
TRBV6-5	CASSSGVALYGYTF
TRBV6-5	CASSYTPGPNYGYTF